The T cell receptor beta chain under discussion was sequenced for a study of blood T cell repertoires in COVID-19. Study information: Material from acute and convalescent COVID-19 was sourced from the United States, Italy and Spain. T cells, B-cell-depleted T cells, or PBMCs provided the cDNA or gDNA that served as material.

As processed by the authors: Estimation of nucleated cell counts was performed using reference gene primer amplification. The protocol was immunoSEQ multiplex PCR, while the TCRdb copy is restricted to in-frame clones and leaves out a portion. V, J and clone size derive from that table, while D and trimming were established from the DNA sequence. Altogether around 380,000 clones are present, more than 75% being singletons, with the ten largest covering around 1.1%. V gave up 3 bases and J gave up 6 bases, with 11 bases separating them. The CDR3 loop spans 13 amino acids. Specimen: peripheral blood. V is TRBV12-3 or TRBV12-4 and J is TRBJ1-2; D is perhaps TRBD1 (6 bases). This receptor was taken from a human donor with acute or convalescent COVID-19. The donor label of this sample is uncertain. The CDR3 DNA reads as TGTGCCAGCAGTTTTCTACAGGGCAATGGCTACACCTTC. Translating it yields CASSFLQGNGYTF.